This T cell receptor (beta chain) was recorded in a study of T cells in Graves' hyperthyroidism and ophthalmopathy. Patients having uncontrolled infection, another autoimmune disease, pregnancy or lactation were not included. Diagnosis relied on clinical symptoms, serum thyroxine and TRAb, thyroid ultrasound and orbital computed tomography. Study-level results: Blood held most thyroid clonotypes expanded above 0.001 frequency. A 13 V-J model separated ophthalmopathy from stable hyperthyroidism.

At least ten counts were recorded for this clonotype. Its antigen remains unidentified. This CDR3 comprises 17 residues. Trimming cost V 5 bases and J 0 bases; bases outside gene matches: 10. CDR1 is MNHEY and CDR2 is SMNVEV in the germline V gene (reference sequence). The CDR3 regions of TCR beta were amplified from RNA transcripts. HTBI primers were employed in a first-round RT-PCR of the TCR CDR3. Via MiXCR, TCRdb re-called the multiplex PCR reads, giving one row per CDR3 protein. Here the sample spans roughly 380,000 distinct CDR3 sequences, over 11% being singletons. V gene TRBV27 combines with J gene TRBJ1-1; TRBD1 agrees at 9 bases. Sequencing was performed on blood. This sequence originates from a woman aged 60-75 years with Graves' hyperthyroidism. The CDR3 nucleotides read TGTGCCAGCAGTCCCACAGGGGGCGGGGTTGTGAACACTGAAGCTTTCTTT. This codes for CASSPTGGGVVNTEAFF.